These 8 T cell receptor beta chains were sequenced from one sample in a study of blood T cell repertoires in COVID-19 (dated by TCRdb to between 2020 and 2021). Library generation was performed with the immunoSEQ multiplex PCR assay. In its TCRdb copy, this immuneACCESS table keeps in-frame sequences only and misses some clones. Where compared with another copy, unresolved V genes explain less than half of these, and the others have no known cause. The sample table shows some 180,000 clones, and roughly 81% are seen once. The ten largest account for 10% to 15% of the sample. The sample was peripheral blood. The receptors here all came from a woman aged 80 or over with COVID-19, enrolled during active disease.

This chain links TRBV19 with TRBJ1-2, with D perhaps TRBD1 (6 bases). This CDR3 is 15 amino acids long. Deletions cut 1 base from V and 8 bases from J, with 17 bases between. The V gene's germline CDR1 is LNHDA and CDR2 SQIVND (reference sequence). The CDR3 sequence: CASSIGTASSPGYTF. The CDR3 DNA follows: TGTGCCAGTAGTATAGGGACAGCCTCTAGCCCGGGCTACACCTTC.

This chain connects TRBV28 to TRBJ1-2, with D possibly matching TRBD1 (6 bases). This CDR3 spans 14 amino acids. Trimming pared 5 bases from V and 8 bases from J, leaving 18 bases between. CDR1 and CDR2 from the germline V gene are MDHEN and SYDVKM. The CDR3 DNA reads as TGTGCCAGCAGTGCCACAAACAGGGCTAGAGGCTACACCTTC. It codes for CASSATNRARGYTF.

V and J are TRBV5-5 and TRBJ2-3; possibly TRBD1 for D (5 bases). Per germline, CDR1 SGHKS and CDR2 YYEKEE (reference sequence). V lost 1 base, J lost 0 bases, and 12 bases lay in between. The CDR3 spans 16 residues. Here the CDR3 reads CASSLLVQGSTDTQYF. CDR3 DNA sequence: TGTGCCAGCAGCTTGTTAGTGCAGGGAAGCACAGATACGCAGTATTTT.

CDR3 loop: CAISEPGTSSGWYNEQFF. For the CDR3, the DNA is TGTGCCATCAGTGAACCCGGGACTTCCTCCGGCTGGTACAATGAGCAGTTCTTC. The chain uses TRBV10-3 and TRBJ2-1, with TRBD2 as a possible D gene (6 bases). The CDR3 has 18 amino acids. The V end was cut by 3 bases, the J end by 4 bases, with 22 bases between. Germline loops: CDR1 ENHRY, CDR2 SYGVKD.

V is TRBV2 and J is TRBJ2-7; 10 nucleotides align to TRBD2. CDR1 SNHLY and CDR2 FYNNEI come from the germline V gene. The CDR3 contains 13 residues. Trimming cost V 4 bases and J 6 bases; bases outside gene matches: 3. CDR3 sequence: CASSVEREGEQYF. CDR3 nucleotide sequence: TGTGCCAGCAGTGTGGAGCGGGAGGGCGAGCAGTACTTC. Combining the CDR3 with reference TRBV2 and TRBJ2-7 gives the whole variable domain EPEVTQTPSHQVTQMGQEVILRCVPISNHLYFYWYRQILGQKVEFLVSFYNNEISEKSEIFDDQFSVERPDGSNFTLKIRSTKLEDSAMYFCASSVEREGEQYFGPGTRLTVT.

V usage is TRBV7-2 and J usage is TRBJ2-5; 10 bases are a match to TRBD2. This CDR3 spans 16 amino acids. Germline CDR1 and CDR2: SGHTA and FQGNSA. Germline trimming cut 1 base from V and 5 bases from J; bases unmatched to any gene: 7. In nucleotides, the CDR3 is TGTGCCAGCAGCTTAGGGGCTAGCGGGAGTATGGAGACCCAGTACTTC. This translates into CASSLGASGSMETQYF.

This chain uses TRBV11-3 with TRBJ1-2, with no clear D. CDR3 length: 13 amino acids. Germline V CDR1 and CDR2: SGHNT, YENEEA. Trimming left V 1 base short and J 4 bases short, with 7 bases between. The CDR3 spells CASSLGDFYGYTF. The CDR3 bases are TGTGCCAGCAGCTTAGGAGATTTCTATGGCTACACCTTC.

V usage is TRBV5-6 and J usage is TRBJ1-5, with 8 bases matching TRBD1. V lost 0 bases to trimming and J lost 5 bases; unmatched junction nucleotides: 1. The CDR3 sequence is 14 residues long. The V gene's germline CDR1 is SGHDT and CDR2 YYEEEE. This CDR3 reads CASSLDRGYQPQHF. In DNA, the CDR3 is TGTGCCAGCAGCTTGGACAGGGGGTATCAGCCCCAGCATTTT.